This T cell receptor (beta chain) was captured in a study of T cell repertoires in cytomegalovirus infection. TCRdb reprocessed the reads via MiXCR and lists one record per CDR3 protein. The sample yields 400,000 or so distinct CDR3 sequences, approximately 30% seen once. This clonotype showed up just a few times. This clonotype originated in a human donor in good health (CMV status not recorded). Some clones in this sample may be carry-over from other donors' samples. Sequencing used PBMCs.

The CDR3 loop reads CASSFTLDTQYF. The DNA for the CDR3 is TGTGCCAGCAGTTTCACTCTGGATACGCAGTATTTT. The J gene is TRBJ2-3, the V gene TRBV6-6, with D unresolved. Germline values: CDR1 MNHNY, CDR2 SVGAGI (reference sequence). This CDR3 is built from 12 residues. The V end lost 4 bases, the J end lost 6 bases, and 8 bases lay between the germline ends.